This T cell receptor (beta chain) emerged from a study of blood T cell repertoires in COVID-19. Background on the study: The United States, Italy and Spain supplied acute and convalescent COVID-19 samples. The analysed material was cDNA or gDNA that came from T cells, B-cell-depleted T cells, or PBMCs.

In the authors' workflow: Amplification of reference gene primers was used by the study to estimate nucleated cell counts. This table comes from immunoSEQ multiplex PCR, and its TCRdb copy is limited to in-frame clones, with some not included. V and J calls plus clone size are reproduced from that table; the DNA served to infer D and trimming. The repertoire includes 280,000 or so clones, about 85% of them detected once, and roughly 14% sits in the top ten. The CDR3 consists of 12 residues. V was clipped by 2 bases and J by 3 bases, with 8 bases between them. Germline CDR1 GTSNPN, CDR2 SVGIG (reference sequence).

The TCR comes from a human donor in a cohort sampled during active COVID-19. Input material: peripheral blood. This sequence joins TRBV30 and TRBJ2-7; D is unclear. This CDR3 is CAWSPGLYEQYF. The CDR3 nucleotides are TGTGCCTGGAGTCCCGGTCTCTACGAGCAGTACTTC.